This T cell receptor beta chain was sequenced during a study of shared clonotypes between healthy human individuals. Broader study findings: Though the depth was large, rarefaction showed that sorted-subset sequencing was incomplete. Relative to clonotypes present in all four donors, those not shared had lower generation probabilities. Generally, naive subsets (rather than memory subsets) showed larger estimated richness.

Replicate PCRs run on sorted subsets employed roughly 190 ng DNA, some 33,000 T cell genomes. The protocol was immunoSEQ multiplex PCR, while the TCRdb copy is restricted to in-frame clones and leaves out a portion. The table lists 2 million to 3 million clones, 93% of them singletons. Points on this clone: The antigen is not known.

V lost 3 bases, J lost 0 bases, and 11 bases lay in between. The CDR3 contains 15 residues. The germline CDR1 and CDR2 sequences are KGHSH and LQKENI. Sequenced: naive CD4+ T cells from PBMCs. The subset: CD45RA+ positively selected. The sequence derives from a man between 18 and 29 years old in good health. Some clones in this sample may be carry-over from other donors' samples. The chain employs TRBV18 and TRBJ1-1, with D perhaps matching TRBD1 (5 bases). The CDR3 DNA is TGTGCCAGCTCACCTGAGACAGTAATGAACACTGAAGCTTTCTTT. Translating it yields CASSPETVMNTEAFF.